This TCR beta chain comes out of a study of cytomegalovirus exposure and HLA in healthy donors (dated 2017 in TCRdb). For the wider study: An earlier analysis of roughly 630 of the donors reported approximately 270 Gb of sequence data and roughly 110 million unique TCR beta sequences from about 179 million T cells. The genetic ancestry cluster associated with self-reported Caucasian donors included 80% to 90% of the roughly 390 genotyped donors. A later analysis re-examined previously published TCR beta repertoires from just over 650 donors and added high-resolution HLA genotyping to investigate patterns of TCR occurrence. All discovery cohort repertoires had been generated on a single sequencing platform. To predict cytomegalovirus infection status, the study combined high-throughput TCR immunosequencing, statistical association of individual TCRs with disease status, and machine learning. HLA typing included class I and class II loci at four-digit resolution. Approximately 300 gigabases of sequencing data and around 88 million unique TCR sequences made up an early release that covered 500 to 700 HLA-typed donors. Rather than drawing on any new phenotypic data, the later analysis identified candidate immune exposures from TCR beta sequences and the way those sequences occurred across donors. Among a few hundred genotyped donors of the cohort, an average of 235,054 unique TCR beta nucleotide sequences were sequenced per donor, about a sixth of them non-productive. A separate validation cohort of 100 to 150 different subjects was used in addition to the 666-subject first cohort. Using immunosequencing, the study profiled T cell repertoires from around 670 subjects and related those repertoires to cytomegalovirus serostatus. About 5 DR-DQ haplotypes were handled as single units for association and clustering, since linkage in the cohort was strong. The study aimed to test whether signatures of past pathogen exposure could be identified by cataloging public T cell receptors. Genome-wide SNP genotypes for about 65% of the roughly 670 donors were used in a later genetic analysis, which treated that subset as a discovery cohort. An earlier analysis of more than 450 of the donors used high-throughput TCR beta sequencing to judge whether each TCR beta V gene segment behaved as functional or pseudogenic. The number of typed donors differed by locus: roughly 620-640 for A, B, C, DRB1 and DQB1; 522 for DQA1; fewer than 610 for DPA1; and about 450 for DPB1. Donor age, sex, ethnicity and CMV serostatus were compiled together with the repertoire data. Points the paper makes about the study in general: In this cohort, only TCR beta chains were sequenced, and detectable features were limited by the absence of alpha or paired-chain data. A later analysis found that most CMV-associated TCR beta chains appeared HLA-restricted, with HLA associations seemingly driven largely by CMV exposure. Across donors, most TCR sequences were observed very rarely, whereas some public TCRs were present in many individuals. Some IMGT-functional V segments, including TRBV6-2 and TRBV6-3, could not be distinguished by the 87-base-pair reads and were therefore excluded. Correlated functional status among segregating V segments might reflect linkage disequilibrium, but an unknown experimental factor could not be ruled out. The authors suggested that the approach could potentially be generalized to other disease states and immunological phenotypes. A further reported finding was that TCR beta sequences accurately predicted the HLA-A and HLA-B alleles for most subjects in the first cohort. Specific HLA alleles were associated with around 18,000 TCR beta sequences at a false discovery rate of 0.05 in a later analysis. In a later analysis, the rate of TCR association differed among HLA loci, with DRB1 alleles having the most associated TCRs and HLA-C alleles having the fewest. Because counts were too low, roughly 18 rarely observed V segments, including chromosome 9 orphons, were left out of the earlier analysis of 587 of the donors. Cytomegalovirus status was reported to be diagnosed by the classifier with high specificity and sensitivity in both the original and validation cohorts. Compared with equally common non-associated chains, HLA-associated TCR beta chains in a later analysis were more clonally expanded and had lower generation probabilities. The presence/absence analyses assumed that sequencing depth was roughly uniform across donors, and that assumption may not be true. According to a later genetic analysis, donors in an Asian-associated ancestry cluster had fewer N-insertions in productive TCRs than the approximately 610-donor mean. A cluster of highly shared sequence variants was judged likely to be a technical artifact of the sequencing pipeline. HLA typing was unavailable for some donors at each locus, so association tests used only the typed subset. Immune exposure information for the cohort was limited to CMV serostatus. Three of the identified cytomegalovirus-associated TCR beta chains were confirmed in vitro to be specific for cytomegalovirus antigens. In an earlier analysis of 500 to 650 of the donors, most TCR beta V segments appeared in productive rearrangements about 87% or about 30% of the time, broadly matching IMGT annotations. In the study, about 150 TCR beta chains were listed as associated with cytomegalovirus. A later genetic analysis associated a missense DCLRE1C variant with V-gene and J-gene trimming of TCR beta chains, and an independent cohort replicated the association. A later analysis reported that several top co-occurrence clusters appeared linked to parvovirus B19, influenza, CMV and Epstein-Barr virus. Strong co-occurrence of HLA alleles, especially DR and DQ, made assigning TCR associations to individual alleles difficult.

Library prep was done by the immunoSEQ multiplex PCR assay. For the multiplex PCR, a mixture combining 60 forward primers for TCR Vbeta segments and 13 reverse primers for TCR Jbeta segments was used. A multiplex PCR assay on genomic DNA amplified the CDR3 region of rearranged TCR beta genes. On the Illumina HiSeq System, the amplified TCR beta libraries were sequenced as 87-base-pair reads. On the study's bioinformatics: A later analysis tallied roughly 76 million unique TCR beta chains across the 666 repertoires, and 10 million to 11 million of those chains were shared by two or more donors. To remove PCR and sequencing errors, raw reads were error-corrected and collapsed into unique sequences using a nearest-neighbor algorithm that merged closely related sequences. CDR3 sequences were aligned to IMGT reference sequences to assign V, D and J gene segments. For a sequence to be retained, a match of at least six nucleotides to both a V gene segment and a J gene segment was required. Rearrangements were called productive when the CDR3 lacked stop codons and stayed in frame with V and J; all others were non-productive. Following IMGT convention, CDR3 was defined as the stretch from the second conserved V-encoded cysteine up to the conserved J-encoded phenylalanine. The earlier analysis of some 550 of the donors excluded any sequence lacking an unambiguous match to a single V gene segment. An earlier analysis of roughly 590 of the donors called V segments functional above 56.7% productive rearrangements and segregating when the between-donor standard deviation exceeded 5%. A statistical classification framework was built to diagnose cytomegalovirus status from the catalog of TCR beta chain sequences. In a later analysis, V and J genes were assigned by comparing TCR nucleotide sequences against IMGT/GENE-DB human TR gene sequences. A later analysis assigned CDR3 sequences and most-parsimonious VDJ recombination scenarios with the TCRdist pipeline. A later analysis defined each TCR beta chain by its CDR3 amino acid sequence plus V-gene family, and excluded reads lacking a unique V-gene family. In a later analysis, 550 to 650 highly shared, low-generation-probability nucleotide sequences were removed to address suspected cross-contamination and a sequencing artifact. For each public chain, a later analysis derived a clonal expansion index from normalized ranks of inferred template counts within each repertoire. Generation probabilities in a later analysis came from a VDJ recombination model fitted to out-of-frame rearrangements, and those results were checked against IGoR. A later analysis scored TCR-TCR, TCR-HLA and TCR-CMV co-occurrence with hypergeometric tests, applying a repertoire-size bias correction to TCR pairs. A later analysis estimated false discovery rates by permuting HLA or CMV assignments 20 times. In a later analysis, co-occurring TCRs were grouped using DBSCAN, and TCRdist sequence similarity was added for clustering within HLA-allele-positive subsets. Repertoires with fewer than 30,000 or more than 120,000 public chains were left out of co-occurrence clustering, as were a handful of repertoires with anomalous nucleotide sharing. Here the immuneACCESS table is served through TCRdb, limited to in-frame sequences with V and J called. Missing clones are a known gap in these copies; in checked studies unresolved V genes cover under half, and the rest lacks a known reason. V and J calls and clone size come straight from that table; D and trimming were deduced from the DNA. This sample holds 80,000 to 100,000 clones; around 68% were observed only once. The ten biggest clones cover around 20% of the sample.

Regarding this clone: Its antigen specificity is not known. One base away there is no much larger clone; base qualities are not given.

The cohort was made up of 500 to 800 healthy bone marrow donors. Cohort members were all nominally healthy when sampled, although unrecorded immune exposures were likely present. The donor was CMV seropositive and was included in the group of 300 or so seropositive cohort members. Every donor gave a peripheral blood sample, and the peripheral blood mononuclear cells from that sample were used for TCR beta sequencing. The Qiagen DNeasy Blood Extraction Kit was used to extract genomic DNA from the blood cell samples. V trim: 5 bases; J trim: 4 bases; unmatched bases: 10. The CDR3, from cysteine to phenylalanine, totals 15 residues. Kept here is only the CDR3 DNA, which spans 45 bases and is read in frame from base 1. Taken from the germline V gene (reference sequence), the CDR1 and CDR2 loops are LNHNV and YYDKDF.

The receptor was isolated from a man under 40 in good health and CMV-seropositive. The receptor chain draws on TRBV15 and TRBJ1-2; the central 7 bases match TRBD1. What was sequenced was PBMCs. The CDR3 protein is CATSGLDRASYGYTF. At the DNA level, the sequence is TGTGCCACCAGCGGTCTAGACAGGGCAAGCTATGGCTACACCTTC.